The clone carrying this T cell receptor (beta chain) was found once. The record originates from a study of T cell changes during pregnancy in multiple sclerosis. Method: immunoSEQ multiplex PCR; TCRdb's copy keeps in-frame clones and lacks some. There are roughly 90,000 clones in the sample; roughly 90% occur only once, and around 0.93% lies in the top ten. J lost 4 bases, V lost 7 bases, and 14 bases had no gene match. CDR3 length: 17 amino acids. Germline CDR1 reads SGHVS; CDR2 reads FNYEAQ. V is TRBV7-6 and J is TRBJ1-4, with 8 bases lining up with TRBD1. The specimen comprised peripheral blood, sampled before pregnancy. This clonotype was obtained from a female donor with multiple sclerosis, enrolled in a pregnancy study. For the CDR3, the DNA is TGTGCCAGCACCCCCTACTCATTGACAGGGGTTAATGAAAAACTGTTTTTT. This codes for CASTPYSLTGVNEKLFF.